The present T cell receptor (beta chain) was sequenced within a study of blood T cells in healthy people across ages. The germline V gene has CDR1 SGHVS and CDR2 FNYEAQ. The CDR3 consists of 15 residues. Trimming pared 2 bases from V and 5 bases from J, leaving 16 bases between. Approximately 10 milliliters was the volume of peripheral blood drawn from each donor. The total RNA that was extracted per sample amounted to at least 6 micrograms. Next came a second PCR, run for about 6 to 11 cycles, which used a sample-barcoded 5' primer along with a J-beta primer mix. TCRdb analysed the 5' RACE reads with MiXCR anew, one entry per CDR3 protein. The repertoire consists of under 1,100,000 distinct CDR3 sequences, with approximately 26% occurring once and the leading ten covering approximately 0.79%. The same specimen was also included in a second study, on T cells of mothers and their children. According to that study: cDNA synthesis used all extracted RNA, 1.5 ug per 15 ul.

The chain joins TRBV7-6 to TRBJ2-7; possible D gene TRBD1, 5 bases. Sequenced sample: blood. The sequence came from a girl aged 2 to 10 in good health. CDR3 in amino acids: CASSLNAGSMHEQYF. The CDR3 DNA is TGTGCCAGCAGCTTAAATGCAGGGTCTATGCACGAGCAGTACTTC.